These 26 T cell receptor beta chains were sequenced from one sample in a study of blood T cells in healthy people across ages. Primers used in a second PCR of roughly 6 to 11 cycles were a sample-barcoded 5' primer and a J-beta primer mix. TCRdb ran MiXCR on the 5' RACE reads and lists one entry per CDR3 protein. The sample records some 1.8 million distinct CDR3 sequences, 30% to 40% being singletons. Sequenced input: blood. Receptors were obtained from a human donor in good health.

A few counts support this clonotype. This chain joins TRBV5-1 and TRBJ2-1; weak D call: TRBD1 (6 bases). Germline-derived CDR1 and CDR2 are SGHRS and YFSETQ. The CDR3 length is 17 residues. The V and J ends lost 2 bases and 3 bases respectively, with 18 bases between them. The CDR3 DNA is TGCGCCAGCAGCTTCTCCCTTGGACAGAGAGACTACAATGAGCAGTTCTTC. Translating it yields CASSFSLGQRDYNEQFF.

The chain joins TRBV7-2 to TRBJ2-5, with 10 nucleotides matching TRBD1. The junction had 9 bases not matched to a gene; V was cut back by 4 bases and J by 1 base. The CDR3 is 17 residues long. CDR1 and CDR2 from the germline V gene are SGHTA and FQGNSA. This CDR3 reads CASSSLPGTGAQETQYF. In nucleotides, the CDR3 is TGTGCCAGCAGCTCCCTCCCCGGGACAGGGGCCCAAGAGACCCAGTACTTC.

The chain employs TRBV20-1 and TRBJ2-1; D might be TRBD1 (6 bases). CDR3 length: 15 amino acids. CDR1 is DFQATT, CDR2 SNEGSKA, per germline (reference sequence). Trimming stripped 3 bases from V and 4 bases from J, with 16 bases between. DNA of the CDR3: TGCAGTGCTAGGAAGGGGGACCCGATTTACAATGAGCAGTTCTTC. Its translation is CSARKGDPIYNEQFF.

This chain connects TRBV7-2 to TRBJ1-1; 11 bases align to TRBD1. CDR1 SGHTA and CDR2 FQGNSA come from the germline V gene. CDR3 size: 17 residues. The V gene end was trimmed by 2 bases and the J gene end by 4 bases; junction bases not matched to a gene: 9. The CDR3 coding sequence is TGTGCCAGCAGCTTAACCCCCCCCGGGACAGGGGGCACTGAAGCTTTCTTT. Translation gives CASSLTPPGTGGTEAFF.

V and J are TRBV12-5 and TRBJ2-1, with D uncertain. Germline V gene data show CDR1 as LGHNT and CDR2 as FRNRAP. The CDR3 consists of 14 residues. Trimming removed 6 bases from V and 0 bases from J, with 9 bases in between. In nucleotides, the CDR3 is TGTGCTAGTGGAAGAGAATACTCCTACAATGAGCAGTTCTTC. It codes for CASGREYSYNEQFF.

There are a few counts of this clonotype. One base away lies a much larger clone, so this may be a sequencing read error. The chain uses TRBV5-1 and TRBJ2-3; the D gene could be TRBD1 or TRBD2 (5 bases each). V dropped 5 bases and J dropped 5 bases, with 18 bases sitting between them. Germline assignment: CDR1 SGHRS and CDR2 YFSETQ. This CDR3 is built from 15 residues. In nucleotides, the CDR3 is TGCGCCAGCAGAAGGACTGAGGTTAGGGGAGATACGCAGTATTTT. Its translation is CASRRTEVRGDTQYF.

The chain carries TRBV7-2 and TRBJ1-2; TRBD1 aligns across 9 bases. The ends lost 4 bases at V and 2 bases at J; junction bases unmatched: 2. From germline, CDR1 is SGHTA and CDR2 FQGNSA. There are 14 residues in the CDR3. DNA of the CDR3: TGTGCCAGCAGCTGTGGGACAGGGAACTATGGCTACACCTTC. It specifies CASSCGTGNYGYTF. Full variable domain (rest looked up from reference TRBV7-2 and TRBJ1-2): GAGVSQSPSNKVTEKGKDVELRCDPISGHTALYWYRQSLGQGLEFLIYFQGNSAPDKSGLPSDRFSAERTGGSVSTLTIQRTQQEDSAVYLCASSCGTGNYGYTFGSGTRLTVV.

Only one count was recorded for this clonotype. The chain links TRBV5-1 to TRBJ2-1; D perhaps matches TRBD2 (6 bases). Looked up from germline, CDR1 is SGHRS and CDR2 is YFSETQ. The CDR3 length is 14 residues. V was cut by 4 bases and J by 1 base, with 9 bases left in between. CDR3 coding DNA: TGCGCCAGCAGCACGGGGGAGTCCTACAATGAGCAGTTCTTC. This translates into CASSTGESYNEQFF.

This clonotype was recorded a few times. As DNA, the CDR3 is TGCAGCGTTGATGTGGCGGGGGGTTACAATGAGCAGTACTTC. It yields the protein CSVDVAGGYNEQYF. This chain uses TRBV29-1 with TRBJ2-4, with 8 bases fitting TRBD2. The CDR3 is made up of 14 amino acids. Germline CDR1 and CDR2: SQVTM and ANQGSEA. V gave up 3 bases and J gave up 13 bases; unmatched junction bases: 14.

This sequence joins TRBV5-1 and TRBJ2-2; D remains ambiguous. CDR3 length: 15 amino acids. Trimming left V 1 base short and J 0 bases short, with 7 bases between. Germline loops: CDR1 SGHRS, CDR2 YFSETQ. This CDR3 is CASSLLLSNTGELFF. The CDR3 DNA sequence: TGCGCCAGCAGCTTGCTCCTGTCGAACACCGGGGAGCTGTTTTTT.

The genes are TRBV29-1 and TRBJ1-4, with D possibly matching TRBD1 (5 bases). Germline V gene lookup returns CDR1 SQVTM and CDR2 ANQGSEA. V was shortened by 1 base and J by 3 bases, with 12 bases between the two germline ends. This CDR3 has 15 residues. Here the CDR3 DNA reads TGCAGCGTTGAAGGGCCCACGGGACCTAATGAAAAACTGTTTTTT. It specifies CSVEGPTGPNEKLFF.

This chain links TRBV3-1 with TRBJ2-6; D remains unclear. The germline gives CDR1 LGHDT, CDR2 YNNKEL (reference sequence). CDR3 length: 16 residues. V dropped 2 bases and J dropped 2 bases, with 10 bases sitting between them. The CDR3 DNA sequence: TGTGCCAGCAGCCAAATACAGAATACTGGGGCCAACGTCCTGACTTTC. As protein: CASSQIQNTGANVLTF.

The chain uses TRBV20-1 and TRBJ1-2; 10 nucleotides line up with TRBD1. With 5 bases clipped from V and 6 bases from J, the junction kept 6 bases outside the gene matches. This CDR3 comprises 13 residues. Per the germline V gene, CDR1 is DFQATT and CDR2 is SNEGSKA (reference sequence). The chain's CDR3 is CSARTGTGDGYTF. CDR3 DNA sequence: TGCAGTGCTCGAACCGGGACAGGGGATGGCTACACCTTC.

J is TRBJ2-1 and V is TRBV5-5; D not resolved. The CDR3 extends over 12 amino acids. Germline CDR1 reads SGHKS; CDR2 reads YYEKEE (reference sequence). The germline V and J ends were trimmed by 3 bases and 6 bases, with 7 bases remaining between them. The CDR3 loop reads CASSSIANEQFF. CDR3 in DNA: TGTGCCAGCAGCTCAATAGCCAATGAGCAGTTCTTC.

This clonotype occurred once. The chain joins TRBV24-1 to TRBJ2-1; D not resolved. In germline, CDR1 is KGHDR, CDR2 SFDVKD. The length of the CDR3 is 12 residues. Between the trimmed V and J ends, which lost 5 bases and 7 bases, there was a span of 8 bases. The CDR3 DNA reads TGTGCCACCAGTGTTAGGCGTAATGAGCAGTTCTTC. Translated: CATSVRRNEQFF.

Comment on this clonotype: A single base separates this from a much larger clone, so it may be a read error. The chain joins TRBV15 to TRBJ2-1, with a tentative D call TRBD2 (5 bases). V lost 5 bases to trimming and J lost 10 bases, with 21 bases between them. CDR1 and CDR2 from the germline V gene are LNHNV and YYDKDF (reference sequence). CDR3 length: 15 residues. The CDR3 DNA is TGTGCCACCAGCCCAGAGCTGGGCTCCGACTACGAGCAGTTCTTC. It translates to CATSPELGSDYEQFF. The variable domain in full, with the rest retrieved from reference TRBV15 and TRBJ2-1, is DAMVIQNPRYQVTQFGKPVTLSCSQTLNHNVMYWYQQKSSQAPKLLFHYYDKDFNNEADTPDNFQSRRPNTSFCFLDIRSPGLGDTAMYLCATSPELGSDYEQFFGPGTRLTVL.

This clonotype has just a few counts. The chain employs TRBV4-2 and TRBJ1-1; 7 positions match TRBD1. Germline values: CDR1 LGHNA, CDR2 YNFKEQ. V dropped 6 bases and J dropped 4; count of bases not matched to a gene: 17. The CDR3 extends over 17 amino acids. The CDR3 spells CASSSHVGTVLGTEAFF. CDR3 sequence (DNA): TGTGCCAGCAGTTCTCACGTAGGGACAGTGTTAGGCACTGAAGCTTTCTTT.

This chain uses TRBV7-2 with TRBJ2-4, with D possibly TRBD1 on 5 matching bases. Germline CDR1 is SGHTA and CDR2 is FQGNSA. V lost 5 bases, J lost 6 bases, and 11 bases lay in between. The CDR3 is made up of 13 amino acids. The CDR3 region is CASSPGLANIQYF. The DNA for the CDR3 is TGTGCCAGCAGCCCAGGGTTGGCAAACATTCAGTACTTC.

The chain links TRBV19 to TRBJ1-1; D not certain. V dropped 4 bases and J dropped 11 bases, with 23 bases sitting between them. Germline V gene lookup returns CDR1 LNHDA and CDR2 SQIVND (reference sequence). The CDR3 contains 15 residues. CDR3 sequence (DNA): TGTGCCAGTAGTACCTCCGGGTTGGGTAGAAAGAACGCTTTCTTT. This encodes CASSTSGLGRKNAFF.

CDR3: CASSSGVWGYGYTF. The CDR3 DNA reads TGTGCCAGCAGCTCGGGGGTCTGGGGCTATGGCTACACCTTC. This chain links TRBV11-3 with TRBJ1-2, with D possibly being TRBD1 (5 bases). Trimming pared 4 bases from V and 4 bases from J, leaving 13 bases between. The germline V gene has CDR1 SGHNT and CDR2 YENEEA. The CDR3 contains 14 residues.

V gene TRBV4-1 combines with J gene TRBJ2-7; 10 nucleotides line up with TRBD1. CDR3 size: 14 residues. V lost 2 bases to trimming and J lost 6 bases; unmatched junction nucleotides: 4. Germline-derived CDR1 and CDR2 are MGHRA and YSYEKL. CDR3 coding DNA: TGCGCCAGCAGCCAATCGACAGGGGGCATCGAGCAGTACTTC. Translating it yields CASSQSTGGIEQYF.

This chain connects TRBV7-9 to TRBJ2-1, with D perhaps matching TRBD1 or TRBD2 (5 bases each). CDR1 and CDR2 (germline): SEHNR, FQNEAQ (reference sequence). This CDR3 region has 11 residues. V lost 7 bases and J 14 bases, leaving 15 bases between the germline ends. CDR3 in DNA: TGTGCCAGCACCCGTGTGGGGGAAGAGTTCTTC. Protein: CASTRVGEEFF.

Written as DNA, the CDR3 is TGCAGTGCTGTAGACTTCAGGGGGCGGATGAGCACTGAAGCTTTCTTT. Protein: CSAVDFRGRMSTEAFF. This rearrangement joins TRBV20-1 to TRBJ1-1; 8 bases agree with TRBD1. The ends lost 5 bases at V and 4 bases at J; junction bases unmatched: 15. CDR1 DFQATT and CDR2 SNEGSKA come from the germline V gene (reference sequence). The CDR3 is 16 amino acids.

The chain links TRBV10-3 to TRBJ2-4; D unresolved. The end of the DNA fits TRBJ2-7 better, so the J call may be wrong. CDR3 length: 14 amino acids. Germline assignment: CDR1 ENHRY and CDR2 SYGVKD. This chain's CDR3 is CAISDKGSAYEQYF. CDR3 in DNA: TGTGCCATCAGTGACAAAGGGTCGGCCTACGAGCAGTACTTC.

The rearrangement uses TRBV7-3 and TRBJ2-3, with a weak D call TRBD2 (5 bases). Per germline, CDR1 SGHTA and CDR2 FQGTGA. V was clipped by 5 bases and J by 3 bases, with 15 bases between them. The CDR3 length is 15 residues. The CDR3 nucleotides read TGTGCCAGCAGCCCGTTTGAGGACTGTACAGATACGCAGTATTTT. It codes for CASSPFEDCTDTQYF.

This clonotype was counted a few times. The V and J genes are TRBV4-1 and TRBJ1-5, with no clear D. Germline-derived CDR1 and CDR2 are MGHRA and YSYEKL. V dropped 0 bases and J dropped 7 bases, with 16 bases sitting between them. This CDR3 comprises 16 residues. CDR3 coding DNA: TGCGCCAGCAGCCAAGAGGTAATGAGGGTAAGGCAGCCCCAGCATTTT. Translated, it gives CASSQEVMRVRQPQHF.